At least ten counts were recorded for the clone carrying this T cell receptor (beta chain). Its antigen remains unidentified. The data derive from a study of CD8+CD57+ T cells in acquired aplastic anemia. Genomic DNA, serving as template, underwent TCR beta VDJ and CDR3 profiling. TCRdb re-derived calls from the reads in MiXCR, one entry per CDR3 protein. The sample consists of just over 40,000 distinct CDR3 sequences, 60% to 70% of them appearing once. General study findings and limits: Overlapping CD8+ CDR3 repertoires of patients and controls contained roughly 29 shared sequences.

The sequenced patients had an expansion of CD8+CD57+ cells seen by flow cytometry. Each patient carried a diagnosis of severe acquired aplastic anemia. At blood sampling, none of the patients had yet received therapy. The sequencing input was sorted CD4+, CD8+, or CD8+CD57+ T cells (not recorded which) from PBMCs. This TCR was sampled from a human donor with aplastic anemia.

The CDR3 protein is CASSPGGAISTDTQYF. Written as DNA, the CDR3 is TGTGCCAGCAGTCCCGGTGGCGCTATTAGCACAGATACGCAGTATTTT. The J gene is TRBJ2-3, the V gene TRBV6-1; no clear D. V was trimmed by 5 bases and J by 0 bases, leaving 15 bases between them. The CDR3 covers 16 residues. The germline V gene encodes CDR1 MNHNS and CDR2 SASEGT.